The 3 T cell receptor beta chains reported below all come from one sample, sequenced in a study of blood T cell repertoires in COVID-19. Data came from immunoSEQ multiplex PCR; TCRdb stores just in-frame clones and leaves some out. The sample contains roughly 180,000 clones, more than 70% of which appear only once. The specimen was peripheral blood. The receptor set was obtained from an older woman with acute or convalescent COVID-19.

A few counts support this clone. This chain joins TRBV2 and TRBJ1-2; a weak D match, TRBD1 (6 bases). V was shortened by 6 bases and J by 2 bases, with 13 bases between the two germline ends. The germline gives CDR1 SNHLY, CDR2 FYNNEI. The CDR3 sequence is 14 residues long. The CDR3 region is CASRTRQGNYGYTF. DNA for the CDR3: TGTGCCAGCAGGACAAGGCAGGGGAACTATGGCTACACCTTC.

The V and J genes are TRBV5-1 and TRBJ1-1; no reliable D call. This CDR3 region has 13 residues. The germline V gene has CDR1 SGHRS and CDR2 YFSETQ. V lost 4 bases and J 0 bases, leaving 7 bases between the germline ends. The CDR3 loop is CASSQEMNTEAFF. The CDR3 nucleotides read TGCGCCAGCAGCCAAGAGATGAACACTGAAGCTTTCTTT.

V usage is TRBV15 and J usage is TRBJ2-1; 14 bases align to TRBD2. J gave up 9 bases and V 0 bases, and 7 bases lay outside the gene matches. This CDR3 comprises 17 residues. Germline assignment: CDR1 LNHNV and CDR2 YYDKDF (reference sequence). The CDR3 bases are TGTGCCACCAGCAGAGATTCGGGACTAGCGGGAGTTATTGAGCAGTTCTTC. Protein: CATSRDSGLAGVIEQFF.